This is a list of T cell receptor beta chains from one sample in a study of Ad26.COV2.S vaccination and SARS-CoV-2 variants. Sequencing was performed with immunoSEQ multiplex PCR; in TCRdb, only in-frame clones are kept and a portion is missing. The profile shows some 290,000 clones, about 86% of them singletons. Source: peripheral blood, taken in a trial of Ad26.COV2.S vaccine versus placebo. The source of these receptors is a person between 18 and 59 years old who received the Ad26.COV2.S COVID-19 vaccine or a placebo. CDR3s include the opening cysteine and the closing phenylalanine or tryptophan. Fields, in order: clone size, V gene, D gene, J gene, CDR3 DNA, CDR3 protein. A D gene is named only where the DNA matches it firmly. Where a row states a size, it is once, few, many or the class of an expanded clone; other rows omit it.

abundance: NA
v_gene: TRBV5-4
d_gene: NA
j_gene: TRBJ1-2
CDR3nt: TGTGCCAGCAGCTTGGAACCAGGGAGTGACTATGGCTACACCTTC
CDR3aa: CASSLEPGSDYGYTF

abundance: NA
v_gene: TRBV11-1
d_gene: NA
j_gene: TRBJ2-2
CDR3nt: TGTGCCAGCAGCCTAAAGGGGTTTTCGGGTGTCGGGGAGCTGTTTTTT
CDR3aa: CASSLKGFSGVGELFF

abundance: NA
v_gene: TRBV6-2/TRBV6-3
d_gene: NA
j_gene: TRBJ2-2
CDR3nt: TGTGCCAGCAGTTTCCGTTTAACGGGACGAGGTGGGACCGGGGAGCTGTTTTTT
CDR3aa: CASSFRLTGRGGTGELFF

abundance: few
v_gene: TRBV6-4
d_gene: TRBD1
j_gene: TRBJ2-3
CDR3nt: TGTGCCAGCAGTGACGGAACAGGGGGCACAGATACGCAGTATTTT
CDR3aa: CASSDGTGGTDTQYF

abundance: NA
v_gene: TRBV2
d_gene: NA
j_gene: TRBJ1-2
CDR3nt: TGTGCCAGCAGCAAAGAAGTGGGGACGTATGGCTACACCTTC
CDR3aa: CASSKEVGTYGYTF

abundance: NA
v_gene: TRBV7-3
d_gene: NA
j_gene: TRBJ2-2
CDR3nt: TGTGCCAGCAGCTTACAAGGGACCGGGGAGCTGTTTTTT
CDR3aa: CASSLQGTGELFF

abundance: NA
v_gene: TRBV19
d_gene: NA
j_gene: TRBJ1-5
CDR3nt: TGTGCCAGTAGTATTCAGGGGAGGGGGGCCCAGCATTTT
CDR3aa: CASSIQGRGAQHF

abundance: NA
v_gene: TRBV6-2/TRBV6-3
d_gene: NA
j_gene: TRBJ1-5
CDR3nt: TGTGCCAGCAGTTGGGGGGTCTATAGCAATCAGCCCCAGCATTTT
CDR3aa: CASSWGVYSNQPQHF

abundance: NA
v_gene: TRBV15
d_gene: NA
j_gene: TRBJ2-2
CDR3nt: TGTGCCACCTATACCGGGGGATTGGGAACCGGGGAGCTGTTTTTT
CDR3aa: CATYTGGLGTGELFF

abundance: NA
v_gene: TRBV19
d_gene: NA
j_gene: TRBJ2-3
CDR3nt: TGTGCCAGTAGGATACTAGGGGGGGACACAGATACGCAGTATTTT
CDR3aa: CASRILGGDTDTQYF

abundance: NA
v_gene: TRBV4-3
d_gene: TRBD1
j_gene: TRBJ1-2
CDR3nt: TGCGCCAGCAGCCGGACAGGGGGAACGGGGGGCTACACCTTC
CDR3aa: CASSRTGGTGGYTF

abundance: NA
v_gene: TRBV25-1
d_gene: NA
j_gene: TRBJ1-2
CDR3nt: TGTGCCAGCAGTGAATCGGACACCCGCATATATGGCTACACCTTC
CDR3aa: CASSESDTRIYGYTF

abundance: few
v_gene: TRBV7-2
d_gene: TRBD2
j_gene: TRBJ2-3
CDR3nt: TGTGCCAGCAGCCATATACCGGACTGGCGGGGGTGGTCAGATACGCAGTATTTT
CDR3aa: CASSHIPDWRGWSDTQYF

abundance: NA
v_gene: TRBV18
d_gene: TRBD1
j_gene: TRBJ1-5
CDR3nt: TGTGCCAGCTCAGACAGGGCTAGCAATCAGCCCCAGCATTTT
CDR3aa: CASSDRASNQPQHF

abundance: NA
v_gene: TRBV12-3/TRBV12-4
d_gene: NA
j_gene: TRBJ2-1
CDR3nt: TGTGCCAGCAGTTTCAGTGAGGGGGTTTCTCAGTTCTTC
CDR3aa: CASSFSEGVSQFF

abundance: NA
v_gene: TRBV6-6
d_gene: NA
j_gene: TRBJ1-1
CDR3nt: TGTGCCAGCAGTTACTCGACAGTTAACACTGAAGCTTTCTTT
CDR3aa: CASSYSTVNTEAFF

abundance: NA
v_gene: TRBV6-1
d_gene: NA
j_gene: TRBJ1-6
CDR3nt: TGTGCCAGCAGTGATATCTGGGGGAAAGGTTCACCCCTCCACTTT
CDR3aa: CASSDIWGKGSPLHF

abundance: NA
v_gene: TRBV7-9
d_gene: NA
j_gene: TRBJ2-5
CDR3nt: TGTGCCAGCAGCATACTGACAGGAACAAAAGAGACCCAGTACTTC
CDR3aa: CASSILTGTKETQYF

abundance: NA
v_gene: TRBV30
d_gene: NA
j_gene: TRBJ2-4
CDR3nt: TGTGCCTGGAGTAGGGGGACCAGCAAAAACATTCAGTACTTC
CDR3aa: CAWSRGTSKNIQYF

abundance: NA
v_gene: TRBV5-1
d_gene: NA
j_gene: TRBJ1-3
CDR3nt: TGCGCCAGCAGCTTGGGGACGGACCCTTCTGGAAACACCATATATTTT
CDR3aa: CASSLGTDPSGNTIYF

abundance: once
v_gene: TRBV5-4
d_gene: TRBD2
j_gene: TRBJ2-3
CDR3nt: TGTGCCAGCAGCCTCGGGACTAGCGGCGGCACAGATACGCAGTATTTT
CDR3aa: CASSLGTSGGTDTQYF

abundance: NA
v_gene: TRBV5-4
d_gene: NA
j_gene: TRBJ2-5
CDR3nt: TGTGCCAGCACCAAATACCCCCCGGGGCAAGAGACCCAGTACTTC
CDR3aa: CASTKYPPGQETQYF

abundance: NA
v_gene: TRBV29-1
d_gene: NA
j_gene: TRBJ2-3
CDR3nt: TGCAGCGTTGAAACGGGGGGCACAGATACGCAGTATTTT
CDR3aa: CSVETGGTDTQYF

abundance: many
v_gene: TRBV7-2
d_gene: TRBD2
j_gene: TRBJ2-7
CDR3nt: TGTGCCAGCAGCTTAGTGGGGACTAGCGGGGGGGCCCACGAGCAGTACTTC
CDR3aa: CASSLVGTSGGAHEQYF

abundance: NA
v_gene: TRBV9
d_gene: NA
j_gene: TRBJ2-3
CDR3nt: TGTGCCAGCACCAAAGGGGTGGACCTACCAAGGGAAGATACGCAGTATTTT
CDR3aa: CASTKGVDLPREDTQYF

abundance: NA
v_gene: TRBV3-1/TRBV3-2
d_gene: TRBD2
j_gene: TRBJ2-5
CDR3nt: TGTGCCAGCAGCCATAGCGGGGGGGAGACCCAGTACTTC
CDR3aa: CASSHSGGETQYF

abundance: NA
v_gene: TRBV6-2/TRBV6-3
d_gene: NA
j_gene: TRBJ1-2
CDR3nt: TGTGCCAGCAGTTACGGGCGGACCTATGGCTACACCTTC
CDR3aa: CASSYGRTYGYTF

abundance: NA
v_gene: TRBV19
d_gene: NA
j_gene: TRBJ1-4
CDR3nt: TGTGCCAGGACAGACCCCAGGGGTGAAAAACTGTTTTTT
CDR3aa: CARTDPRGEKLFF

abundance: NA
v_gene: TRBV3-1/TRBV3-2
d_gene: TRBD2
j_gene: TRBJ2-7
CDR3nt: TGTGCCAGCAGCCAAACTAGCGGGGAACGCTACGAGCAGTACTTC
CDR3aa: CASSQTSGERYEQYF

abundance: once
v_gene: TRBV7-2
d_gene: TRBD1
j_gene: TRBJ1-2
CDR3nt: TGTGCCAGCAGCTTAGCGTTTGCACAGGGGGACTATGGCTACACCTTC
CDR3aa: CASSLAFAQGDYGYTF

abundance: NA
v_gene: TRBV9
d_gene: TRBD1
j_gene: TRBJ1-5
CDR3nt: TGTGCCAGCAGCGTAACAGCAGGGGGGGTAGAGCCCCAGCATTTT
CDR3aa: CASSVTAGGVEPQHF

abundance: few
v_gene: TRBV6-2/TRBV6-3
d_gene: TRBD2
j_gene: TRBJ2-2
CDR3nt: TGTGCCAGCAGCCCGACTAGCGTAGCGAACACCGGGGAGCTGTTTTTT
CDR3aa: CASSPTSVANTGELFF

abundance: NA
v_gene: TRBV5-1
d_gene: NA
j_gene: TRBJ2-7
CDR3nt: TGCGCCAGCAGTCTCCGGACGGAATACTACGAGCAGTACTTC
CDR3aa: CASSLRTEYYEQYF

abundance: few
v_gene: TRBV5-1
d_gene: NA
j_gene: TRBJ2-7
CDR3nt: TGCGCCAGCAGCTCCTCCGGGGGACCCTACGAGCAGTACTTC
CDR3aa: CASSSSGGPYEQYF

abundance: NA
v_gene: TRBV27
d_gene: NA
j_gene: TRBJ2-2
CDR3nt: TGTGCCAGCAGGGACACCAACACCGGGGAGCTGTTTTTT
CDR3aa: CASRDTNTGELFF

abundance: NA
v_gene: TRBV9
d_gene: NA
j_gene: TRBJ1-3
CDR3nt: TGTGCCAGCAGCGTAGGGCATGGAAACACCATATATTTT
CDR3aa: CASSVGHGNTIYF

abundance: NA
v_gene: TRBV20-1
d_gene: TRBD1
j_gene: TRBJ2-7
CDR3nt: TGCAGTGCTAGTGTAGGGACAGGGAAGGACGAGCAGTACTTC
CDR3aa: CSASVGTGKDEQYF

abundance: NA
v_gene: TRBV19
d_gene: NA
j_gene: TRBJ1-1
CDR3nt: TGTGCCAGTAGTATATCCCCAGGGGAGGTCACTGAAGCTTTCTTT
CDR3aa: CASSISPGEVTEAFF

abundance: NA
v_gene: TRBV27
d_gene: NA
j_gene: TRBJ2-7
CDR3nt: TGTGCCACCCAAGGAGGGGGCAGGAACGAGCAGTACTTC
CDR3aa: CATQGGGRNEQYF

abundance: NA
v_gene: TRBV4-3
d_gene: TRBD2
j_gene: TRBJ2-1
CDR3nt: TGCGCCAGCAGCCAAGATTCGTCACGGGGGGGCCAGAATGAGCAGTTCTTC
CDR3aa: CASSQDSSRGGQNEQFF

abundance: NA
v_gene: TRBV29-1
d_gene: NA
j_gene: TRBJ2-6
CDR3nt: TGCAGCGTTGTAGCCGGGAAACAGCTCAACGTCCTGACTTTC
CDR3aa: CSVVAGKQLNVLTF

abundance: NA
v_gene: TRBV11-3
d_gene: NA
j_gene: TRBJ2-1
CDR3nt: TGTGCCAGCAGCCCTCGGACAGCCGGGCGTGCACACAATGAGCAGTTCTTC
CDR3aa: CASSPRTAGRAHNEQFF

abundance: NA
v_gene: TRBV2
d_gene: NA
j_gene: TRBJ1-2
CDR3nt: TGTGCCAGCAGCGCCACTATTCGACAGGCCTCGTATGGCTACACCTTC
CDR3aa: CASSATIRQASYGYTF

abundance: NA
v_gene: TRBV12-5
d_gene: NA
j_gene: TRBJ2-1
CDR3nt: TGTGCTAGTGGCCGCGGGGACTACAATGAGCAGTTCTTC
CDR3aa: CASGRGDYNEQFF

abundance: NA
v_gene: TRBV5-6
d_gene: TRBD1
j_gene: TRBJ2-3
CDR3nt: TGTGCCAGCAGCTTTGGGACAGAAACAGATACGCAGTATTTT
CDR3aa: CASSFGTETDTQYF

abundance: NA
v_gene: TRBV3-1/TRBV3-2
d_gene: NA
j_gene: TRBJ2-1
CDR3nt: TGTGCCAGCAGCCAAGCGACGCTCGACGTGGGCCCGCTCTTC
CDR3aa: CASSQATLDVGPLF